This T cell receptor (beta chain) originates from a study of blood T cell repertoires in COVID-19. Germline-derived CDR1 and CDR2 are LNHNV and YYDKDF (reference sequence). The J segment lost 5 bases and the V segment lost 2 bases, leaving 8 bases of the junction unmatched. The CDR3 loop spans 16 amino acids. Original processing notes: Amplification from reference gene primers served as the basis for estimated nucleated cell counts. Libraries were prepared by immunoSEQ multiplex PCR; TCRdb keeps only in-frame clonotypes and omits some of them. The DNA gave D and trimming, while V, J and clone size come from that table. The table records some 190,000 clones, 80% of them present only once.

The chain employs TRBV15 and TRBJ1-2; 10 bases map to TRBD1. Sequencing was carried out using peripheral blood. This receptor was taken from a man aged 55 to 70 with acute or convalescent COVID-19. As DNA, the CDR3 is TGTGCCACCAGCAGACGGATCGGGACAGGGGATTATGGCTACACCTTC. Translated: CATSRRIGTGDYGYTF. The whole variable domain, filled in from reference TRBV15 and TRBJ1-2, reads DAMVIQNPRYQVTQFGKPVTLSCSQTLNHNVMYWYQQKSSQAPKLLFHYYDKDFNNEADTPDNFQSRRPNTSFCFLDIRSPGLGDTAMYLCATSRRIGTGDYGYTFGSGTRLTVV.